These 30 T cell receptor beta chains came from one sample sequenced in a study of blood T cell repertoires in COVID-19. The table came from immunoSEQ multiplex PCR; TCRdb's copy has only in-frame clones and leaves some out. This sample yields 300,000 to 400,000 clones, of which about 90% are seen a single time; about 2.9% belongs to the top ten. The material sequenced was peripheral blood. Receptors were obtained from a woman in her twenties or thirties with COVID-19, enrolled during active disease.

V is TRBV28 and J is TRBJ1-1; the D is unclear. The CDR3 runs 13 residues. From germline, CDR1 is MDHEN and CDR2 SYDVKM. Trimming pared 7 bases from V and 0 bases from J, leaving 9 bases between. The CDR3 bases are TGTGCCAGCATCCCCGGTGTGAACACTGAAGCTTTCTTT. Translation gives CASIPGVNTEAFF.

J is TRBJ2-7 and V is TRBV18; 11 nucleotides align to TRBD1. The trim removed 6 bases at V and 7 bases at J, leaving 5 bases unmatched. CDR3 length: 13 amino acids. The V gene's germline CDR1 is KGHSH and CDR2 LQKENI. CDR3 sequence (DNA): TGTGCCAGCTCCCGCCGGGACAGGGGGGAGCAGTACGTC. Its protein product is CASSRRDRGEQYV.

The chain carries TRBV6-1 and TRBJ2-5, with D maybe TRBD1 (6 bases). This CDR3 region has 16 residues. In germline, CDR1 is MNHNS, CDR2 SASEGT. Trimming left V 0 bases short and J 9 bases short, with 20 bases between. The CDR3 loop reads CASSEAARTERNAQYF. The CDR3 coding sequence is TGTGCCAGCAGTGAAGCCGCTCGGACAGAGCGCAACGCCCAGTACTTC.

The rearrangement links TRBV3-1 (or the pseudogene TRBV3-2) to TRBJ1-2, with D perhaps TRBD1 (6 bases). Germline V gene data show CDR1 as LGHDT and CDR2 as YNNKEL (reference sequence). V gave up 4 bases and J gave up 9 bases, with 15 bases separating them. CDR3 size: 13 residues. CDR3 nucleotides: TGTGCCAGCAGCCTTAGAGGGGGTTGGAGCTACACCTTC. It is translated as CASSLRGGWSYTF.

The sample holds one count of this clone. This chain uses TRBV5-8 with TRBJ2-1, with 9 bases that match TRBD1. Trimming cost V 0 bases and J 8 bases; bases outside gene matches: 3. This CDR3 comprises 14 residues. The germline CDR1 and CDR2 sequences are SGHTS and YDEGEE. The CDR3: CASSLETGGYEQFF. The CDR3 DNA reads TGTGCCAGCAGCTTGGAGACAGGGGGGTATGAGCAGTTCTTC.

Concerning this clone itself: This sample also contains other DNA sequences that code for the same CDR3. The chain joins TRBV5-1 to TRBJ2-3; 7 positions match TRBD1. CDR1 is SGHRS, CDR2 YFSETQ, per germline. V trimming: 4 bases; J trimming: 1 base; junction bases outside the gene matches: 3. The CDR3 has 14 amino acids. The CDR3 is CASSPGQGTDTQYF. In DNA form, the CDR3 reads TGCGCCAGCAGCCCCGGACAGGGCACAGATACGCAGTATTTT. Complete variable domain (other parts from reference TRBV5-1 and TRBJ2-3): KAGVTQTPRYLIKTRGQQVTLSCSPISGHRSVSWYQQTPGQGLQFLFEYFSETQRNKGNFPGRFSGRQFSNSRSEMNVSTLELGDSALYLCASSPGQGTDTQYFGPGTRLTVL.

The J gene is TRBJ1-3, the V gene TRBV29-1; D gene uncertain. Deletions cut 3 bases from V and 0 bases from J, with 3 bases between. Per the germline V gene, CDR1 is SQVTM and CDR2 is ANQGSEA. The CDR3 has 12 residues. In DNA, the CDR3 is TGCAGCGTTGATAGCTCTGGAAACACCATATATTTT. Translating gives CSVDSSGNTIYF.

This clone appeared a few times. This CDR3 reads CASSPLVGEGYEQYV. The CDR3 region has the DNA TGTGCCAGCAGCCCGCTAGTCGGGGAGGGCTACGAGCAGTACGTC. The genes are TRBV7-8 and TRBJ2-7, with 7 bases that match TRBD2. CDR3 length equals 15 residues. The germline CDR1 and CDR2 sequences are SGHVS and FQNEAQ. V trimming: 5 bases; J trimming: 3 bases; junction bases outside the gene matches: 10.

This clone was detected once. The V call is TRBV7-9, the J call TRBJ2-2, with TRBD1 identical over 7 bases. This CDR3 region has 13 residues. The germline V gene has CDR1 SEHNR and CDR2 FQNEAQ (reference sequence). With 10 bases clipped from V and 4 bases from J, the junction kept 6 bases outside the gene matches. The CDR3 DNA sequence: TGTGCCACGGACCGGGACAGCACCGGGGAGCTGTTTTTT. Translation gives CATDRDSTGELFF.

The chain employs TRBV10-3 and TRBJ2-5, with D possibly being TRBD1 (5 bases). The CDR3 is 17 amino acids. V lost 1 base and J lost 1, with 16 bases in between. The germline CDR1 and CDR2 sequences are ENHRY and SYGVKD. For the CDR3, the DNA is TGTGCCATCAGTGAGTTGGGTAGGGGTCGTACCCAAGAGACCCAGTACTTC. Protein: CAISELGRGRTQETQYF.

The gene calls are TRBV18 and TRBJ2-3, with 8 positions matching TRBD2. CDR3 length: 14 amino acids. V shed 9 bases, J shed 6 bases, and the junction held 11 bases outside the gene matches. Germline-derived CDR1 and CDR2 are KGHSH and LQKENI. The CDR3 loop reads CASHSGTSLDTQYF. As DNA, the CDR3 is TGTGCCAGTCACTCCGGGACTAGTTTGGATACGCAGTATTTT.

The CDR3 here is CASSPAGGRPSGNTIYF. As DNA, the CDR3 is TGTGCCAGCAGCCCAGCGGGGGGCCGACCCTCTGGAAACACCATATATTTT. This chain connects TRBV7-9 to TRBJ1-3; TRBD1 is a possible D gene (6 bases). V was cut by 5 bases and J by 0 bases, with 17 bases left in between. CDR3 length: 17 amino acids. The germline gives CDR1 SEHNR, CDR2 FQNEAQ (reference sequence).

V and J are TRBV2 and TRBJ2-1, with D perhaps matching TRBD2 (6 bases). Germline lookup yields CDR1 SNHLY and CDR2 FYNNEI. The V end was cut by 6 bases, the J end by 7 bases, with 10 bases between. This CDR3 comprises 12 residues. CDR3 loop: CASSPGGNEQFF. The CDR3 nucleotides are TGTGCCAGCAGCCCTGGGGGGAATGAGCAGTTCTTC.

The V and J genes are TRBV19 and TRBJ1-5, with D unclear. Germline CDR1 and CDR2: LNHDA and SQIVND (reference sequence). Trimming shortened V by 3 bases and J by 5 bases, and 14 bases separated the two germline ends. The CDR3 contains 15 residues. The CDR3 region is CASSISPRGHQPQHF. CDR3 DNA: TGTGCCAGTAGTATTTCGCCTCGAGGGCATCAGCCCCAGCATTTT.

This clone came up once. The chain has TRBV2 and TRBJ2-1; 10 bases are a match to TRBD1. The CDR3 contains 15 residues. Germline CDR1 is SNHLY and CDR2 is FYNNEI. After removal of 8 bases from V and 4 bases from J, the junction contained 8 bases not matched to a gene. The CDR3 is CASGGAGQGYNEQFF. For the CDR3, the DNA is TGTGCCAGCGGGGGCGCGGGACAGGGGTACAATGAGCAGTTCTTC.

V and J are TRBV7-8 and TRBJ2-7, with a tentative D call TRBD2 (5 bases). Germline V gives CDR1 SGHVS, CDR2 FQNEAQ. Trimming cost V 8 bases and J 0 bases, with 17 bases left between them. CDR3 length equals 15 residues. CDR3 residues: CASGLPGFSSYEQYF. The CDR3 DNA follows: TGTGCCAGCGGACTCCCCGGTTTTAGCTCCTACGAGCAGTACTTC.

The chain has TRBV18 and TRBJ2-3; a weak D match, TRBD2 (6 bases). Trimming shortened V by 2 bases and J by 3 bases, and 6 bases separated the two germline ends. The CDR3 consists of 13 residues. Germline values: CDR1 KGHSH, CDR2 LQKENI. The CDR3 reads CASSPGRTDTQYF. CDR3 sequence (DNA): TGTGCCAGCTCACCAGGGAGGACAGATACGCAGTATTTT.

The chain uses TRBV4-1 and TRBJ2-1; 8 bases line up with TRBD1. CDR1 and CDR2 from the germline V gene are MGHRA and YSYEKL. Trimming at V came to 1 base and at J to 8 bases, leaving 10 bases not matched to a gene. The CDR3 consists of 16 residues. The CDR3 sequence is CASSQGEDRAFDEQFF. CDR3 nucleotides: TGCGCCAGCAGCCAAGGGGAGGACAGGGCGTTCGATGAGCAGTTCTTC.

The chain is built from TRBV25-1 and TRBJ2-2, with a weak D call TRBD1 (6 bases). Germline V gene data show CDR1 as MGHDK and CDR2 as SYGVNS. V lost 3 bases, J lost 5 bases, and 16 bases lay in between. This CDR3 contains 16 residues. The chain's CDR3 is CASSEGRGLGTGELFF. The CDR3, as DNA: TGTGCCAGCAGTGAGGGCAGGGGCCTCGGGACCGGGGAGCTGTTTTTT.

CDR3 in DNA: TGTGCCAGCAGTAGGAGCAGGGGTTGCAATCAGCCCCAGCATTTT. It yields the protein CASSRSRGCNQPQHF. The gene calls are TRBV21-1 and TRBJ1-5; TRBD1 was called by the table and not checked on the DNA. TRBV21-1 is reported as a pseudogene. This CDR3 spans 15 amino acids.

The genes are TRBV18 and TRBJ1-1; D possibly corresponds to TRBD1 (6 bases). Deletions cut 2 bases from V and 6 bases from J, with 16 bases between. Germline lookup yields CDR1 KGHSH and CDR2 LQKENI. This CDR3 is 15 amino acids long. The CDR3 sequence: CASSPNGQGWSEAFF. The CDR3 DNA is TGTGCCAGCTCACCAAACGGGCAGGGGTGGTCTGAAGCTTTCTTT.

The V gene is TRBV5-1, the J gene TRBJ2-3; 8 positions match TRBD2. Germline V lookup: CDR1 SGHRS, CDR2 YFSETQ. V was pared by 2 bases and J by 0 bases, with 5 bases of the junction left unmatched. CDR3 length: 16 residues. The CDR3: CASSLRAGVSTDTQYF. The CDR3 DNA reads TGCGCCAGCAGCTTAAGAGCGGGGGTTAGCACAGATACGCAGTATTTT.

In DNA form, the CDR3 reads TGCAGCGCCTCTCTAGGGACAGGCACAGATACGCAGTATTTT. Its translation: CSASLGTGTDTQYF. The rearrangement joins TRBV29-1 to TRBJ2-3; TRBD1 matches at 7 bases. The junction had 8 bases not matched to a gene; V was cut back by 7 bases and J by 1 base. CDR3 size: 14 residues. Germline V gene lookup returns CDR1 SQVTM and CDR2 ANQGSEA.

The V gene is TRBV12-3 or TRBV12-4, the J gene TRBJ1-2, with D perhaps matching TRBD1 (5 bases). This CDR3 has 12 amino acids. Trimming took off 3 bases at V and 5 bases at J, with 7 bases between the two ends. The CDR3 loop reads CASSFREYGYTF. CDR3 nucleotides: TGTGCCAGCAGTTTCAGGGAATATGGCTACACCTTC.

V usage is TRBV5-1 and J usage is TRBJ2-3; 7 bases align to TRBD2. The CDR3 contains 15 residues. Germline V gene lookup returns CDR1 SGHRS and CDR2 YFSETQ. J was trimmed by 2 bases and V by 2 bases; bases with no gene match: 5. In nucleotides, the CDR3 is TGCGCCAGCAGCTTCGGGAGGAGGACCACAGATACGCAGTATTTT. Protein product: CASSFGRRTTDTQYF.

The chain carries TRBV4-1 and TRBJ1-4, with D uncertain. Germline loops: CDR1 MGHRA, CDR2 YSYEKL. The length of the CDR3 is 15 residues. V gave up 4 bases and J gave up 6 bases, with 15 bases separating them. Written as DNA, the CDR3 is TGCGCCAGCAGCCCTGGGCCCCGGCGGGATGAAAAACTGTTTTTT. Translating it yields CASSPGPRRDEKLFF.

V is TRBV18 and J is TRBJ2-7, with 8 bases matching TRBD1. There are 16 residues in the CDR3. Germline-derived CDR1 and CDR2 are KGHSH and LQKENI. J gave up 1 base and V 0 bases, and 5 bases lay outside the gene matches. The CDR3, as DNA: TGTGCCAGCTCACCACCTGGGCAGGGGGCATCCTACGAGCAGTACTTC. Encoded protein: CASSPPGQGASYEQYF.

V is TRBV7-9 and J is TRBJ1-4, with 10 bases matching TRBD1. The germline gives CDR1 SEHNR, CDR2 FQNEAQ (reference sequence). The CDR3 sequence is 15 residues long. V shed 6 bases, J shed 8 bases, and the junction held 9 bases outside the gene matches. CDR3 residues: CASSSHGTGDEKLFF. For the CDR3, the DNA is TGTGCCAGCAGTTCCCACGGGACAGGGGACGAAAAACTGTTTTTT. Full variable domain (missing parts from reference TRBV7-9 and TRBJ1-4): DTGVSQNPRHKITKRGQNVTFRCDPISEHNRLYWYRQTLGQGPEFLTYFQNEAQLEKSRLLSDRFSAERPKGSFSTLEIQRTEQGDSAMYLCASSSHGTGDEKLFFGSGTQLSVL.

This clone was detected only once. The CDR3 bases are TGTGCCAGCAGTTTCGGACAGGGGGCTGAAGCTTTCTTT. Amino acids: CASSFGQGAEAFF. V gene TRBV27 combines with J gene TRBJ1-1; 10 bases align to TRBD1. J gave up 6 bases and V 3 bases, and 1 base lay outside the gene matches. Germline V lookup: CDR1 MNHEY, CDR2 SMNVEV (reference sequence). This CDR3 comprises 13 residues.

Notes on this clone: Other nucleotide sequences from this sample produce the same CDR3. The CDR3 DNA sequence: TGTGCCACCAGCAGAGACAGGGGCGCTGGAAACACCATATATTTT. Its translation is CATSRDRGAGNTIYF. This chain joins TRBV15 and TRBJ1-3; D possibly corresponds to TRBD1 (6 bases). The CDR3 runs to 15 residues. With 0 bases removed from V and 2 bases from J, the gap between germline ends came to 8 bases. Germline CDR1 and CDR2: LNHNV and YYDKDF (reference sequence).